This entry lists 27 T cell receptor beta chains sequenced from one sample in a study of radiation and T cells in renal cell carcinoma. Sample time point: baseline pretreatment blood. Regarding treatment: 15 Gy SBRT to primary tumor, nephrectomy 4 weeks later. This table comes from immunoSEQ multiplex PCR, and its TCRdb copy is limited to in-frame clones, with some not included. The sample shows some 110,000 clones, roughly 80% of them seen only once. The sample here was blood, taken from a patient whose treatment included radiotherapy and nephrectomy. The receptors here all came from a woman aged 60-70 years with renal cell carcinoma.

This clone turned up a few times. The chain has TRBV5-3 and TRBJ1-1; 9 nucleotides match TRBD1. TRBV5-3 is flagged as an ORF with uncertain function. J lost 3 bases, V lost 2 bases, and 11 bases had no gene match. The CDR3 has 17 residues. The CDR3 is CARSFIFRDRDHTEAFF. The CDR3 DNA is TGTGCCAGAAGCTTTATATTCCGGGACAGGGACCACACTGAAGCTTTCTTT.

This clone was picked up a small number of times. CDR3 in amino acids: CASSQEKGGQPQHF. CDR3 bases: TGTGCCAGCAGCCAAGAGAAAGGAGGTCAGCCCCAGCATTTT. V is TRBV4-2 and J is TRBJ1-5; D call uncertain. CDR1 is LGHNA and CDR2 is YNFKEQ in the germline V gene. The V and J ends lost 0 bases and 6 bases respectively, with 9 bases between them. The CDR3 loop spans 14 amino acids.

The rearrangement joins TRBV15 to TRBJ2-7; 8 nucleotides agree with TRBD1. This CDR3 is 19 amino acids long. Germline CDR1 LNHNV, CDR2 YYDKDF (reference sequence). Trimming cost V 0 bases and J 0 bases; bases outside gene matches: 13. CDR3: CATSRDQTGDTLGSYEQYF. CDR3 coding DNA: TGTGCCACCAGCAGAGACCAGACAGGGGATACGCTAGGCTCCTACGAGCAGTACTTC.

This chain links TRBV7-3 with TRBJ2-5, with D perhaps TRBD1 (5 bases). The ends were cut back, 5 bases at V and 8 bases at J, with 12 bases in the middle. Germline V gene data show CDR1 as SGHTA and CDR2 as FQGTGA. The CDR3 totals 12 residues. In nucleotides, the CDR3 is TGTGCCAGCAGCGCCCACCAGGGAACCCAGTACTTC. This gives the protein CASSAHQGTQYF.

The chain carries TRBV6-5 and TRBJ1-1, with TRBD1 as a possible D gene (5 bases). V was shortened by 5 bases and J by 1 base, with 14 bases between the two germline ends. Germline V lookup: CDR1 MNHEY, CDR2 SVGAGI. This CDR3 contains 15 residues. CDR3 bases: TGTGCCAGCAGTGGGTCCCCCGGACAGAACACTGAAGCTTTCTTT. Protein product: CASSGSPGQNTEAFF.

This chain links TRBV11-3 with TRBJ2-5; 7 bases fit TRBD2. This CDR3 spans 15 amino acids. The trim removed 1 base at V and 2 bases at J, leaving 4 bases unmatched. Germline CDR1 is SGHNT and CDR2 is YENEEA. Written as DNA, the CDR3 is TGTGCCAGCAGCTTAGGCCCAGCGGGGCAAGAGACCCAGTACTTC. This translates into CASSLGPAGQETQYF.

This clone was observed once. V is TRBV7-2 and J is TRBJ1-1; D unresolved. In germline, CDR1 is SGHTA, CDR2 FQGNSA. The V end was cut by 0 bases, the J end by 0 bases, with 5 bases between. CDR3 length equals 14 residues. The CDR3 bases are TGTGCCAGCAGCTTAGCACAGATGAACACTGAAGCTTTCTTT. This sequence encodes CASSLAQMNTEAFF.

This chain uses TRBV30 with TRBJ1-2, with D perhaps TRBD1 (5 bases). Germline values: CDR1 GTSNPN, CDR2 SVGIG (reference sequence). The CDR3 length is 15 residues. Between the trimmed V and J ends, which lost 0 bases and 4 bases, there was a span of 15 bases. For the CDR3, the DNA is TGTGCCTGGAGTGTACTTCCGGGGCCACGCTATGGCTACACCTTC. Amino acid sequence: CAWSVLPGPRYGYTF.

This chain connects TRBV18 to TRBJ1-1; D ambiguous. Germline V lookup: CDR1 KGHSH, CDR2 LQKENI. With 3 bases removed from V and 0 bases from J, the gap between germline ends came to 8 bases. The CDR3 extends over 14 amino acids. CDR3 residues: CASSPGSLNTEAFF. The CDR3 nucleotides are TGTGCCAGCTCACCTGGGTCCTTGAACACTGAAGCTTTCTTT.

This sequence joins TRBV5-5 and TRBJ1-2; tentatively, D is TRBD1 (5 bases). Germline V gene data show CDR1 as SGHKS and CDR2 as YYEKEE (reference sequence). V lost 4 bases to trimming and J lost 3 bases, with 10 bases between them. CDR3 length: 13 amino acids. In DNA form, the CDR3 reads TGTGCCAGCAGCCGCCCGACAGACTATGGCTACACCTTC. Protein product: CASSRPTDYGYTF.

The chain couples TRBV4-1 to TRBJ2-5; weak D call: TRBD2 (6 bases). With 0 bases removed from V and 9 bases from J, the gap between germline ends came to 11 bases. Germline V gene sequence: CDR1 MGHRA, CDR2 YSYEKL. The CDR3 has 13 residues. The chain's CDR3 is CASSQEMRRAQYF. The CDR3 nucleotides are TGCGCCAGCAGCCAAGAAATGAGGAGGGCCCAGTACTTC.

V gene TRBV5-1 combines with J gene TRBJ2-3; the D gene is possibly TRBD2 (5 bases). Trimming removed 2 bases from V and 1 base from J, with 8 bases in between. The CDR3 is 14 amino acids. The germline gives CDR1 SGHRS, CDR2 YFSETQ. This CDR3 is CASSFERGTDTQYF. Written as DNA, the CDR3 is TGCGCCAGCAGCTTCGAGAGGGGCACAGATACGCAGTATTTT.

This chain joins TRBV10-3 and TRBJ1-6; 10 bases fit TRBD1. With 3 bases clipped from V and 7 bases from J, the junction kept 6 bases outside the gene matches. Germline V gene sequence: CDR1 ENHRY, CDR2 SYGVKD. CDR3 length equals 16 residues. CDR3 coding DNA: TGTGCCATCAGTGATGGGGACAGGGGAACCAATTCACCCCTCCACTTT. Translated: CAISDGDRGTNSPLHF.

The V call is TRBV11-2, the J call TRBJ2-1; 9 positions agree with TRBD1. The V gene's germline CDR1 is SGHAT and CDR2 FQNNGV. The CDR3 spans 14 residues. V shed 7 bases, J shed 8 bases, and the junction held 9 bases outside the gene matches. The CDR3 DNA sequence: TGTGCCAGCAACAGACCGGGACAGGGTCATGAGCAGTTCTTC. This codes for CASNRPGQGHEQFF.

The V and J genes are TRBV19 and TRBJ2-5; 13 bases are shared with TRBD2. CDR3 length equals 14 residues. CDR1 LNHDA and CDR2 SQIVND come from the germline V gene (reference sequence). The junction had 7 bases not matched to a gene; V was cut back by 10 bases and J by 5 bases. The CDR3 sequence: CATGLAGDLETQYF. CDR3 DNA: TGTGCCACCGGACTAGCGGGAGATTTGGAGACCCAGTACTTC. Combining the CDR3 with reference TRBV19 and TRBJ2-5 gives the whole variable domain DGGITQSPKYLFRKEGQNVTLSCEQNLNHDAMYWYRQDPGQGLRLIYYSQIVNDFQKGDIAEGYSVSREKKESFPLTVTSAQKNPTAFYLCATGLAGDLETQYFGPGTRLLVL.

This chain uses TRBV9 with TRBJ1-2, with a tentative D call TRBD1 (6 bases). Per the germline V gene, CDR1 is SGDLS and CDR2 is YYNGEE. The CDR3 is 13 amino acids. V lost 3 bases, J lost 6 bases, and 12 bases lay in between. CDR3 bases: TGTGCCAGCAGCGGTACCGGGACACATGGCTACACCTTC. This translates into CASSGTGTHGYTF.

The chain employs TRBV6-5 and TRBJ2-7, with D unclear. The CDR3 consists of 13 residues. The ends were cut back, 8 bases at V and 6 bases at J, with 17 bases in the middle. The germline V gene has CDR1 MNHEY and CDR2 SVGAGI. CDR3 bases: TGTGCCAGCCGCCACCCAAGGACCAGCGAGCAGTACTTC. The encoded protein is CASRHPRTSEQYF.

The V and J genes are TRBV7-9 and TRBJ2-3; D unclear. V gave up 5 bases and J gave up 5 bases, with 11 bases separating them. This CDR3 has 13 amino acids. Germline CDR1 is SEHNR and CDR2 is FQNEAQ (reference sequence). CDR3 bases: TGTGCCAGCAGCCTCCCCTGGGGAGATACGCAGTATTTT. Translated: CASSLPWGDTQYF.

The chain combines TRBV2 with TRBJ1-5; 7 bases agree with TRBD1. The CDR3 totals 14 residues. Germline V lookup: CDR1 SNHLY, CDR2 FYNNEI. Trimming cost V 7 bases and J 7 bases; bases outside gene matches: 10. The CDR3 region has the DNA TGTGCCAGCATAATAACAGGGGAGGGCCAGCCCCAGCATTTT. Translated, it gives CASIITGEGQPQHF.

This chain uses TRBV5-1 with TRBJ2-1; 9 bases fit TRBD2. CDR1 SGHRS and CDR2 YFSETQ come from the germline V gene. This CDR3 region has 15 residues. The J segment lost 9 bases and the V segment lost 4 bases, leaving 11 bases of the junction unmatched. This CDR3 is CASSPGGRAKGEQFF. The CDR3 bases are TGCGCCAGCAGCCCGGGCGGGAGGGCCAAGGGTGAGCAGTTCTTC. The entire variable domain, with the rest obtained from reference TRBV5-1 and TRBJ2-1, is as follows: KAGVTQTPRYLIKTRGQQVTLSCSPISGHRSVSWYQQTPGQGLQFLFEYFSETQRNKGNFPGRFSGRQFSNSRSEMNVSTLELGDSALYLCASSPGGRAKGEQFFGPGTRLTVL.

The V and J genes are TRBV6-1 and TRBJ2-7; tentative D call: TRBD1 (6 bases). CDR1 and CDR2 (germline): MNHNS, SASEGT. The CDR3 sequence is 15 residues long. V lost 5 bases, J lost 2 bases, and 16 bases lay in between. CDR3 in DNA: TGTGCCAGCAGTCTCACACAGGGAAGGGCCTACGAGCAGTACTTC. Amino acid sequence: CASSLTQGRAYEQYF.

The chain carries TRBV28 and TRBJ1-1, with D unresolved. The germline CDR1 and CDR2 sequences are MDHEN and SYDVKM. The CDR3 is made up of 12 amino acids. V shed 6 bases and J shed 5 bases, with 10 bases lying between them. The CDR3 loop is CASSSPATEAFF. The DNA for the CDR3 is TGTGCCAGCAGCTCCCCGGCGACTGAAGCTTTCTTT.

The V and J genes are TRBV6-5 and TRBJ1-2, with D possibly matching TRBD1 (5 bases). CDR3 length equals 14 residues. V lost 7 bases, J lost 4 bases, and 16 bases lay in between. CDR1 and CDR2 (germline): MNHEY, SVGAGI. Here the CDR3 reads CASIVGPYTYGYTF. The CDR3 DNA reads TGTGCCAGCATCGTGGGACCTTACACCTATGGCTACACCTTC.

This clone was seen only a few times. The sample holds other DNA sequences that translate to the same CDR3. DNA of the CDR3: TGTGCCAGCAGTTACACCGGGAACACTGAAGCTTTCTTT. It is translated as CASSYTGNTEAFF. This chain connects TRBV6-5 to TRBJ1-1; no clear D. Germline V gives CDR1 MNHEY, CDR2 SVGAGI. This CDR3 is built from 13 residues. The V and J ends lost 2 bases and 1 base respectively, with 5 bases between them.

This clone showed up just a few times. The chain couples TRBV18 to TRBJ1-1; 8 nucleotides agree with TRBD1. CDR1 is KGHSH, CDR2 LQKENI, per germline. V dropped 4 bases and J dropped 1; count of bases not matched to a gene: 2. The CDR3 extends over 14 amino acids. CDR3: CASSHGTGNTEAFF. CDR3 coding DNA: TGTGCCAGCTCACATGGGACAGGGAACACTGAAGCTTTCTTT.

The gene calls are TRBV9 and TRBJ2-7, with 9 nucleotides matching TRBD2. Germline V gene sequence: CDR1 SGDLS, CDR2 YYNGEE. Unmatched junction bases numbered 5, after V lost 0 bases and J lost 4 bases. The CDR3 totals 15 residues. The CDR3 loop is CASSVDAGGTYEQYF. CDR3 bases: TGTGCCAGCAGCGTAGACGCGGGGGGGACGTACGAGCAGTACTTC.

This chain uses TRBV7-2 with TRBJ2-3; D perhaps matches TRBD2 (5 bases). The V and J ends lost 5 bases and 1 base respectively, with 16 bases between them. The CDR3 spans 16 residues. Per the germline V gene, CDR1 is SGHTA and CDR2 is FQGNSA. The CDR3 is CASSPISVGGTDTQYF. The CDR3 nucleotides are TGTGCCAGCAGCCCTATCTCTGTCGGGGGCACAGATACGCAGTATTTT.